This TCR beta chain was captured by sequencing in a study of blood T cells in healthy people across ages (dated by TCRdb to the mid-2010s). For context, the study as a whole: In model experiments, roughly one uniquely barcoded TCR beta cDNA molecule per two T cells was captured by template switching. Age-related changes in TCR beta repertoire diversity were measured in the study by deep sequencing normalized with unique cDNA molecular identifiers. Four age groups were formed from the donors: young (average 16 years), middle-aged (approximately 39), aged (62) and long-lived (more than 75). For two donors (one aged 18 to 29 and one aged 80 or older), the study analyzed two additional independent replicas of 1 million unique cDNA reads from the same blood draw. The research as a whole found: Observed TCR beta diversity per million T cells fell roughly linearly with age, and a significant reduction was already apparent by age around 44. Because profiling used bulk unsorted PBMCs, naive and antigen-experienced compartments could not be compared conclusively. Estimates of total diversity from one million sequenced T cells were regarded as lower bounds and underestimates. Because the CMV infection status of the donors was unknown, age-related changes in expanded clonotypes may potentially have been confounded. Compared with the aged group, the long-lived group had more naive CD4+ T cells, fewer expanded clones and increased TCR diversity, a pattern suggesting age selection. Observed TCR beta diversity correlated strongly with the percentage of naive T cells measured by flow cytometry.

Concerning this clonotype: The target of this receptor is not known. Qualities for individual bases were not recorded, and no much larger clone is one base off.

Taken from the germline V gene, the CDR1 and CDR2 loops are SGHRS and YFSETQ. The CDR3 holds 15 amino acids from the cysteine to the phenylalanine. Here the CDR3 DNA is all that survives: 45 bases in frame from base 1. Receptors were amplified or captured by 5' RACE. Data came from an Illumina HiSeq 2500. A second about 7 to 11 cycle PCR used a sample-barcoded 5' primer and a J-beta primer mix. A unique molecular identifier was introduced onto each TCR beta cDNA molecule by a template-switch 5' adaptor carrying 12 random nucleotides. At least 2.5 million CDR3-containing paired-end reads were obtained from each sample. The Mint cDNA synthesis kit, primed by a TRBC-specific oligonucleotide, was used to synthesize first-strand cDNA from all RNA. Following uracil-DNA glycosylase treatment, all cDNA underwent a first 18-cycle PCR with the universal primers M1SS and BC2_uni_R. Per the original workflow: Each sample was normalized by randomly selecting 1 million high-quality reads, each carrying a distinct molecular identifier. Instead of being binned into consensus sequences, reads that shared molecular identifiers were thrown out. MiTCR, run with a Q25 quality threshold and the strictest error-elimination algorithm, handled CDR3 identification, clonotype clustering and error correction. A nonparametric unseen species model with Euler transformation was used to estimate a lower bound on total TCR beta diversity. The public reads were reprocessed in TCRdb via fastp at Q25 and MiXCR, keeping in-frame beta chains. Rows are unified per CDR3 protein, each entry keeping the most common DNA and genes. The authors' filters were not applied to this entry. The sample data list under 1,100,000 distinct CDR3 sequences, and 20% to 25% of these were observed just once. Jointly, the top ten make up less than 0.85% of the sample.

The roughly 42 donors, aged 6 to 90 years, were systemically healthy Caucasian individuals from Russia. Each donor gave approximately 9.4 milliliters of peripheral blood, drawn into EDTA-treated Vacutainer tubes. Ficoll-Paque density-gradient centrifugation was used to isolate PBMCs, with at least 6 million per sample. Total RNA, at least 5.5 micrograms per sample, was extracted from PBMCs with Trizol reagent. For every donor, an aliquot of PBMCs went through flow cytometry to measure the percentages of naive CD45RAhigh/CD27high T cells. These same data were also listed under a study on T cells of mothers and their children. The second study, in turn, reports: Donors were nine systemically healthy Caucasian individuals: three mothers and their six children. cDNA synthesis consumed the entire amount of extracted RNA, loaded at approximately 1.6 ug RNA in each 15 ul reaction. In the second PCR, the M1S primer added sample barcodes and 2-4 random nucleotides. Each mother yielded over 9.5 million TCR beta CDR3 reads and each child some 3 million reads. Thymic selection shapes the output of TCR recombination in a similar way in related and unrelated pairs, and inherited differences have a minor effect. Normalized repertoire overlap in related mother-child pairs was always slightly higher than in unrelated mother-child pairs, but the difference was never significant. No persistent microchimeric T cell clones were detected, at a sensitivity of roughly 100 clones per million clonotypes. Deep NGS was used in the study to compare the TCR beta repertoires of mothers and children and to look for features that separate related mother-child pairs from unrelated individuals. On average, the children were approximately 11 +/- 4 years old, while the mothers were about 40 +/- 4 years old. After adapter ligation with NEBNext reagents, the libraries were sequenced on Illumina HiSeq 2000 with 100+100 nt paired-end reads. To avoid cross-contamination, the mother libraries and the child libraries were prepared a month apart and sequenced in separate runs. For each donor, between roughly 500,000 and 2,300,000 distinct TCR beta clonotypes were identified. Naive TCR beta clonotypes were estimated from low-frequency clonotypes matched to each donor's FACS-determined naive share, without sorting.

This TCR was recovered from a girl aged 2-9 years in good health. The sample consisted of blood. The chain is encoded by TRBV5-1 joined to TRBJ2-5, and 10 bases in between align with TRBD2. TRBJ2-7 explains the end of the DNA better; the J call may be wrong. CDR3 loop: CASSTAAGGPYEQYF. The DNA reads TGCGCCAGCAGCACCGCAGCGGGAGGGCCCTACGAGCAGTACTTC.